A single sample is the source of the 10 T cell receptor beta chains below, sequenced in a study of T cell changes during pregnancy in multiple sclerosis. Produced via immunoSEQ multiplex PCR; TCRdb's table is partial and in-frame only. In the table there are about 59,000 clones, around 94% of which are singletons. The sample in question was CD8+ T cells from peripheral blood mononuclear cells, obtained after pregnancy. All receptors come from a female donor with multiple sclerosis, enrolled in a pregnancy study.

In DNA form, the CDR3 reads TGTGCCACCAGCAGAGTTGGGGGGGGAGCTGAGGGTGAAAAACTGTTTTTT. It translates to CATSRVGGGAEGEKLFF. The V and J genes are TRBV15 and TRBJ1-4; TRBD1 might be the D (5 bases). CDR1 is LNHNV, CDR2 YYDKDF, per germline (reference sequence). The CDR3 runs 17 residues. V gave up 1 base and J gave up 7 bases, with 19 bases separating them.

CDR3 in amino acids: CASGGTGNNQPQHF. The CDR3 DNA reads TGTGCCAGCGGTGGGACAGGGAACAATCAGCCCCAGCATTTT. The genes are TRBV7-9 and TRBJ1-5, with 9 bases lining up with TRBD1. Germline V gives CDR1 SEHNR, CDR2 FQNEAQ (reference sequence). Losses at the gene ends were 8 bases for V and 3 bases for J; bases not matched to a gene: 5. The CDR3 contains 14 residues.

The V call is TRBV7-3, the J call TRBJ2-1, with 9 positions matching TRBD2. The CDR3 length is 16 residues. Germline-derived CDR1 and CDR2 are SGHTA and FQGTGA. V lost 2 bases, J lost 9 bases, and 11 bases stayed unmatched. Here the CDR3 DNA reads TGTGCCAGCAGCTTACCGCGGGAGGGAAGGAGAGGTGAGCAGTTCTTC. The encoded protein is CASSLPREGRRGEQFF.

The chain carries TRBV9 and TRBJ2-3; 15 bases are a match to TRBD2. J gave up 6 bases and V 4 bases, and 6 bases lay outside the gene matches. The CDR3 is 16 amino acids. Germline lookup yields CDR1 SGDLS and CDR2 YYNGEE. Here the CDR3 DNA reads TGTGCCAGCAGCCCTGGGACTAGCGGGAGGCCGGATACGCAGTATTTT. It codes for CASSPGTSGRPDTQYF.

The gene calls are TRBV2 and TRBJ1-2, with D tentatively TRBD1 (5 bases). CDR1 is SNHLY, CDR2 FYNNEI, per germline. CDR3 length equals 14 residues. V was shortened by 5 bases and J by 2 bases, with 12 bases between the two germline ends. CDR3 residues: CASSRGLLNYGYTF. DNA of the CDR3: TGTGCCAGCAGTCGGGGACTTCTGAACTATGGCTACACCTTC.

Here the CDR3 reads CASKPSGIPSNEQFF. Written as DNA, the CDR3 is TGTGCCAGCAAACCTAGCGGGATACCCTCCAATGAGCAGTTCTTC. The V and J genes are TRBV27 and TRBJ2-1, with TRBD2 matching over 9 bases. Germline trimming cut 7 bases from V and 6 bases from J; bases unmatched to any gene: 10. CDR3 length equals 15 residues. Germline-derived CDR1 and CDR2 are MNHEY and SMNVEV (reference sequence).

The rearrangement uses TRBV27 and TRBJ1-3; tentatively, D is TRBD1 (6 bases). Per germline, CDR1 MNHEY and CDR2 SMNVEV (reference sequence). The V gene lost 3 bases and the J gene lost 2 bases, with 11 bases spanning the gap. The CDR3 is made up of 15 amino acids. CDR3 sequence: CASSFGRGPGNTIYF. Written as DNA, the CDR3 is TGTGCCAGCAGTTTCGGCAGGGGCCCTGGAAACACCATATATTTT.

The V call is TRBV28, the J call TRBJ1-4; 8 bases align to TRBD1. The CDR3 length is 15 residues. The trim removed 5 bases at V and 5 bases at J, leaving 7 bases unmatched. Germline values: CDR1 MDHEN, CDR2 SYDVKM. The CDR3 here is CASSLPRTGNEKLFF. CDR3 nucleotides: TGTGCCAGCAGTCTCCCGCGGACAGGGAATGAAAAACTGTTTTTT.

The V and J genes are TRBV5-6 and TRBJ2-6, with D possibly matching TRBD1 (5 bases). Germline V gene sequence: CDR1 SGHDT, CDR2 YYEEEE. Trimming stripped 6 bases from V and 2 bases from J, with 12 bases between. The CDR3 has 15 amino acids. The CDR3 nucleotides are TGTGCCAGCATCACTGAGACAGCTGGGGCCAACGTCCTGACTTTC. This sequence encodes CASITETAGANVLTF.

This sequence joins TRBV29-1 and TRBJ2-7; 9 bases are shared with TRBD1. J gave up 5 bases and V 4 bases, and 9 bases lay outside the gene matches. Germline CDR1 is SQVTM and CDR2 is ANQGSEA. The CDR3 runs to 14 residues. The CDR3 DNA reads as TGCAGCGTTGGGGGGACAGGGTTTTCCCACGAGCAGTACTTC. It specifies CSVGGTGFSHEQYF.